This is a list of T cell receptor beta chains from one sample in a study of preoperative IRX-2 immunotherapy in early breast cancer. TCRdb keeps only in-frame clones here, not all; method: immunoSEQ multiplex PCR. The table lists more than 35,000 clones, approximately 75% of them singletons, with approximately 1.1% in the top ten. The sequencing used tumor tissue, collected after IRX-2 immunotherapy. The receptors come from a human donor with breast cancer. Both conserved end residues are part of each CDR3. A D gene is named only where the DNA matches it firmly. Expanded clones get a size class; other rows say once, few or many, or leave the size out.

d_call clone_size cdr3_length j_call v_call cdr3_nt cdr3_aa
. . 13 TRBJ2-2 TRBV6-8 TGTGCCAGCAGCTACGAGGCCACCGGGGAGCTGTTTTTT CASSYEATGELFF
. . 14 TRBJ2-1 TRBV1 TGCGCCAGCAGCCCGACTGACAGGGGTAATGAGCAGTTCTTC CASSPTDRGNEQFF
. . 15 TRBJ1-1 TRBV12-5 TGTGCTAGTGGTTTGGTTATGAGGGGGGCCACTGAAGCTTTCTTT CASGLVMRGATEAFF
. . 16 TRBJ1-3 TRBV11-1 TGTGCCAGCAGCTTAGTAAGGGCCTCCTCTGGAAACACCATATATTTT CASSLVRASSGNTIYF
TRBD2 . 16 TRBJ2-3 TRBV11-3 TGTGCCAGCAGCATTACCACTAGCGGGGGACCGGGTACGCAGTATTTT CASSITTSGGPGTQYF
. . 16 TRBJ2-1 TRBV5-1 TGCGCCAGCAGCGTTACAGGGACGCGCCCCTACAATGAGCAGTTCTTC CASSVTGTRPYNEQFF
. once 13 TRBJ2-7 TRBV6-4 TGTGCCATCCGGAACGACGGTTACTACGAGCAGTACTTC CAIRNDGYYEQYF
TRBD1 . 15 TRBJ2-3 TRBV19 TGTGCCAGTAGTAAACCGGGACAGGGAGCAGATACGCAGTATTTT CASSKPGQGADTQYF
. . 17 TRBJ1-4 TRBV19 TGTGCCAGTAGTATGTGGTCCGCTGAAGGGGCTAATGAAAAACTGTTTTTT CASSMWSAEGANEKLFF
. . 14 TRBJ1-3 TRBV7-8 TGTGCCAGCAGCTCCACAAGGAGTGGAAACACCATATATTTT CASSSTRSGNTIYF
TRBD1 . 15 TRBJ2-1 TRBV11-1 TGTGCCAGCAGTAAAGGACAGGGGATCTACAATGAGCAGTTCTTC CASSKGQGIYNEQFF
. . 16 TRBJ2-2 TRBV5-1 TGCGCCAGCAGCTCTTCCGGGACTGCAAACACCGGGGAGCTGTTTTTT CASSSSGTANTGELFF
. few 14 TRBJ1-5 TRBV7-1 TGTGCCAGCAGCTTAGCTTCGGGGAATCAGCCCCAGCATTTT CASSLASGNQPQHF
. . 14 TRBJ2-3 TRBV5-1 TGCGCCAGCAGCCCGTCGGCTGGCACAGATACGCAGTATTTT CASSPSAGTDTQYF
TRBD1 . 14 TRBJ2-2 TRBV6-8 TGTGCCATCACGGGGACAGGGCGCACCGGGGAGCTGTTTTTT CAITGTGRTGELFF
TRBD1 . 14 TRBJ1-2 TRBV6-8 TGTGCCATCAGTACGACAGGGGGTAGGGATGGCTACACCTTC CAISTTGGRDGYTF
. few 14 TRBJ1-1 TRBV5-1 TGCGCCAGCAGCTCCGGACAGATGAACACTGAAGCTTTCTTT CASSSGQMNTEAFF
. . 14 TRBJ2-7 TRBV11-3 TGTGCCAGCAGCTTGGTAGGGTGGGGTTACGAGCAGTACTTC CASSLVGWGYEQYF
. few 15 TRBJ1-1 TRBV11-3 TGTGCCAGCAGCTTGAGCGGGACATCGAACACTGAAGCTTTCTTT CASSLSGTSNTEAFF
. . 13 TRBJ1-1 TRBV30 TGTGCCTGGAGTGTCCGGCTGAACACTGAAGCTTTCTTT CAWSVRLNTEAFF
. . 14 TRBJ2-7 TRBV10-2 TGCGCCAGCAGTGACCTCCGCGGTACCTACGAGCAGTACTTC CASSDLRGTYEQYF
. . 15 TRBJ1-6 TRBV5-1 TGCGCCAGCAGCTTGGAAGGGGAGGTACGGTCACCCCTCCACTTT CASSLEGEVRSPLHF
. . 16 TRBJ2-7 TRBV5-1 TGCGCCAGCAGCTCCCAGCGACGGAGGAGCTCCTACGAGCAGTACTTC CASSSQRRRSSYEQYF
. once 15 TRBJ2-7 TRBV18 TGTGCCAGCTCACCCGTCCGGGGTACGGGCCACGAGCAGTACTTC CASSPVRGTGHEQYF
. . 14 TRBJ2-7 TRBV18 TGTGCCAGCTCCCCGCAGGGTAATGATTACGAGCAGTACTTC CASSPQGNDYEQYF
. . 13 TRBJ2-6 TRBV29-1 TGCAGCGTTGAAGGCTCTGGGGCCAACGTCCTGACTTTC CSVEGSGANVLTF
. few 14 TRBJ1-2 TRBV6-8 TGTGCCAGCAGTGCCCGGACCGCGGGGGGTGGCTACACCTTC CASSARTAGGGYTF
. . 15 TRBJ1-5 TRBV28 TGTGCCAGCAGTTCTGGGCAGAGGGGGGGTTGGGCCCAGCATTTT CASSSGQRGGWAQHF
. . 13 TRBJ1-6 TRBV12-5 TGTGCTAGTGGTTTAAGGGGGAATTCACCCCTCCACTTT CASGLRGNSPLHF
. . 13 TRBJ2-7 TRBV12-5 TGTGCTAGTGCCCCCCGATGGGCCTACGAGCAGTACTTC CASAPRWAYEQYF
TRBD1 . 14 TRBJ2-2 TRBV30 TGTGCCTGGACCGGGACAGGGGGCCCCGGGGAGCTGTTTTTT CAWTGTGGPGELFF
. . 15 TRBJ1-5 TRBV18 TGTGCCAGCTCCCCGGATCAGGCTAGCAATCAGCCCCAGCATTTT CASSPDQASNQPQHF
. few 15 TRBJ2-1 TRBV11-3 TGTGCCAGCAGCCTCGGAGGGTATGTAATCAATGAGCAGTTCTTC CASSLGGYVINEQFF
TRBD2 once 19 TRBJ2-2 TRBV6-8 TGTGCCAGCAGTTACCCCCTGGCTAGCGGGGCAGCGAACACCGGGGAGCTGTTTTTT CASSYPLASGAANTGELFF
TRBD2 . 14 TRBJ2-7 TRBV18 TGTGCCAGCTCACCGACTAGCGGGGCGCTGGAGCAGTACTTC CASSPTSGALEQYF
TRBD1 . 16 TRBJ2-7 TRBV5-1 TGCGCCAGCAGCTTTATTACAGGACAGGGAGGTTTGGAGCAGTACTTC CASSFITGQGGLEQYF
TRBD1 . 14 TRBJ2-1 TRBV11-3 TGTGCCAGCAGTTTTCGGACAGGGGTGAATGAGCAGTTCTTC CASSFRTGVNEQFF
. . 14 TRBJ1-1 TRBV6-8 TGTGCCAGCTTCGAAGTGGGGTCGAACACTGAAGCTTTCTTT CASFEVGSNTEAFF
. . 14 TRBJ2-7 TRBV15 TGTGCCACCAAGAGTTCCTCGGGACACTACGAGCAGTACTTC CATKSSSGHYEQYF
. . 17 TRBJ1-3 TRBV18 TGTGCCAGCTCACCAGAGGCAGGGAAATGGTCTGGAAACACCATATATTTT CASSPEAGKWSGNTIYF
. few 16 TRBJ2-5 TRBV7-5 TGTGCCAGCAGCCCTCCCGTGAACGGGCCGGCGGGGACCCAGTACTTC CASSPPVNGPAGTQYF
. . 14 TRBJ2-2 TRBV7-6 TGTGCCAGCAGCCGATGGGAGGACACCGGGGAGCTGTTTTTT CASSRWEDTGELFF
. few 16 TRBJ2-2 TRBV7-4 TGTGCCAGCAGCTTAGCCGGAGGTTCGAACACCGGGGAGCTGTTTTTT CASSLAGGSNTGELFF
. . 12 TRBJ2-7 TRBV12-5 TGTGCTAGTGGAACCTCGATAGACGAGCAGTACTTC CASGTSIDEQYF